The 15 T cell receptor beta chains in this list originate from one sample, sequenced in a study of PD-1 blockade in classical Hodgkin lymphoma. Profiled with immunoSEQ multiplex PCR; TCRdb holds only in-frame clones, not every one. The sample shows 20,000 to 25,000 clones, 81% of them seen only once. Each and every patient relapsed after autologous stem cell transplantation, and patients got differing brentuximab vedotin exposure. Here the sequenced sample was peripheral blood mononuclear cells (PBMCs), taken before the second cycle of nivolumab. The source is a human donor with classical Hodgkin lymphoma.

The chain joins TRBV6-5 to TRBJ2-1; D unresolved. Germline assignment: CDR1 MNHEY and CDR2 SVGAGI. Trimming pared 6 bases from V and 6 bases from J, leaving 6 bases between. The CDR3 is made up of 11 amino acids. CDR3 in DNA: TGTGCCAGCAGGGACGGCAATGAGCAGTTCTTC. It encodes CASRDGNEQFF.

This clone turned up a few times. The CDR3 DNA reads as TGTGCCAGCAGCTTAATGGGACAGGGGCTGGCTTTCTTT. This translates into CASSLMGQGLAFF. This chain joins TRBV7-3 and TRBJ1-1, with 10 nucleotides matching TRBD1. The CDR3 extends over 13 amino acids. Germline values: CDR1 SGHTA, CDR2 FQGTGA. Losses at the gene ends were 1 base for V and 11 bases for J; bases not matched to a gene: 4.

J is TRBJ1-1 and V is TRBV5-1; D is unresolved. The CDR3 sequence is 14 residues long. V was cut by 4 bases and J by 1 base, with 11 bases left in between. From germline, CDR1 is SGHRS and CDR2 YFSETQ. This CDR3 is CASSASLTNTEAFF. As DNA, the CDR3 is TGCGCCAGCAGCGCCAGTTTGACGAACACTGAAGCTTTCTTT.

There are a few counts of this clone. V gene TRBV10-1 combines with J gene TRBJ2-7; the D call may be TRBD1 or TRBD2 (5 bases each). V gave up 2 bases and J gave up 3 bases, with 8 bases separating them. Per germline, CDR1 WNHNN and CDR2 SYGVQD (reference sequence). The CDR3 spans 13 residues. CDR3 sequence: CASSEPGSYEQYF. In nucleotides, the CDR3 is TGCGCCAGCAGTGAGCCAGGGAGCTACGAGCAGTACTTC.

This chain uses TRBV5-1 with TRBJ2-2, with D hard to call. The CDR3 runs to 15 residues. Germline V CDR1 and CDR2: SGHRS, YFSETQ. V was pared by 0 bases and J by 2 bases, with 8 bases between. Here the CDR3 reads CASSLGQINTGELFF. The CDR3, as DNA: TGCGCCAGCAGCTTGGGGCAGATCAACACCGGGGAGCTGTTTTTT.

CDR3 sequence (DNA): TGTGCCAGCAGTTACGGAGCCAGTACTGAAGCTTTCTTT. Translation gives CASSYGASTEAFF. J is TRBJ1-1 and V is TRBV6-5; no reliable D call. The CDR3 is 13 amino acids. Per germline, CDR1 MNHEY and CDR2 SVGAGI. V dropped 2 bases and J dropped 5 bases, with 9 bases sitting between them.

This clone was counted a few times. The CDR3 coding sequence is TGTGCCAGTAGTATTGCGGGGACAGGGGGAAGTAGTGGCTACACCTTC. Translated, it gives CASSIAGTGGSSGYTF. V usage is TRBV19 and J usage is TRBJ1-2; 11 bases fit TRBD1. Germline V gene sequence: CDR1 LNHDA, CDR2 SQIVND (reference sequence). The CDR3 sequence is 16 residues long. V was pared by 3 bases and J by 7 bases, with 10 bases of the junction left unmatched. The full variable domain, in which reference TRBV19 and TRBJ1-2 provide the parts outside the CDR3, is DGGITQSPKYLFRKEGQNVTLSCEQNLNHDAMYWYRQDPGQGLRLIYYSQIVNDFQKGDIAEGYSVSREKKESFPLTVTSAQKNPTAFYLCASSIAGTGGSSGYTFGSGTRLTVV.

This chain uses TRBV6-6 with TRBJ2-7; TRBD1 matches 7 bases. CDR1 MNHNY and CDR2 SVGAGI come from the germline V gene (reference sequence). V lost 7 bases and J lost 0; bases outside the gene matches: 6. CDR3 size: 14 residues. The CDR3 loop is CASILGQSSYEQYF. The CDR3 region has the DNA TGTGCCAGCATCCTGGGACAGAGCTCCTACGAGCAGTACTTC.

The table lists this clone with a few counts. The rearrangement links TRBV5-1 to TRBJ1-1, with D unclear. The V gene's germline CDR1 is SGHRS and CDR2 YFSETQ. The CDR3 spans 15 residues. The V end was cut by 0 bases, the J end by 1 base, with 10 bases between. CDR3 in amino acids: CASSLERIPNTEAFF. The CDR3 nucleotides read TGCGCCAGCAGCTTGGAAAGGATACCGAACACTGAAGCTTTCTTT.

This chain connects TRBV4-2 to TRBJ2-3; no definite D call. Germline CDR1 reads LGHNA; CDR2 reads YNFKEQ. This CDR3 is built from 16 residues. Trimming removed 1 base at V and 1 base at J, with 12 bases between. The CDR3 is CASSQVRRGRTDTQYF. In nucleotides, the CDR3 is TGTGCCAGCAGCCAAGTACGTCGTGGGCGCACAGATACGCAGTATTTT.

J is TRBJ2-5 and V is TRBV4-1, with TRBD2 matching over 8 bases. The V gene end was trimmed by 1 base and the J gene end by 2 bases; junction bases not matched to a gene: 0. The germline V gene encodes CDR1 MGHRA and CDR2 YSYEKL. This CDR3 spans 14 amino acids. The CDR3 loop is CASSQAGGQETQYF. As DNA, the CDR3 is TGCGCCAGCAGCCAAGCGGGGGGGCAAGAGACCCAGTACTTC.

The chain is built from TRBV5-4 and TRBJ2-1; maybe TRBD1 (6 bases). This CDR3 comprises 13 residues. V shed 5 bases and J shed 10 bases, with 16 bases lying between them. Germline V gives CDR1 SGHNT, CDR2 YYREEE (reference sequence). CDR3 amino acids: CASSLEGGGEQFF. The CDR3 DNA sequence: TGTGCCAGCAGTCTGGAAGGTGGGGGCGAGCAGTTCTTC.

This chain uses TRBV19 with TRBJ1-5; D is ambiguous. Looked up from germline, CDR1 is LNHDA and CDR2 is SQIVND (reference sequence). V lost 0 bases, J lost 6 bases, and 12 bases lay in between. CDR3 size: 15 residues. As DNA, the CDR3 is TGTGCCAGTAGTATAGAATCGGGAGTTGGTCAGCCCCAGCATTTT. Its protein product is CASSIESGVGQPQHF.

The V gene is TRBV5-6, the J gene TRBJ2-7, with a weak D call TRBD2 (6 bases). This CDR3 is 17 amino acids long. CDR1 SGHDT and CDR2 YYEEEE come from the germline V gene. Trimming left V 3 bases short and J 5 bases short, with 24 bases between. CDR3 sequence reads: CASSSFRGGIPHNEQYF. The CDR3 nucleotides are TGTGCCAGCAGCTCGTTCCGAGGCGGGATACCCCACAACGAGCAGTACTTC. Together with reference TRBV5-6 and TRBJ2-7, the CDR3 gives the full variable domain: DAGVTQSPTHLIKTRGQQVTLRCSPKSGHDTVSWYQQALGQGPQFIFQYYEEEERQRGNFPDRFSGHQFPNYSSELNVNALLLGDSALYLCASSSFRGGIPHNEQYFGPGTRLTVT.

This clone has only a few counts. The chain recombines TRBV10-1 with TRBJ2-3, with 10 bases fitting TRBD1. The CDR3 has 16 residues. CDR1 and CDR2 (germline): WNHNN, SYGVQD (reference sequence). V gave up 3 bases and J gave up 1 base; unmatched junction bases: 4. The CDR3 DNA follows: TGCGCCAGCAGTGAAGCGGGGACAGGGGGCACAGATACGCAGTATTTT. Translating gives CASSEAGTGGTDTQYF.